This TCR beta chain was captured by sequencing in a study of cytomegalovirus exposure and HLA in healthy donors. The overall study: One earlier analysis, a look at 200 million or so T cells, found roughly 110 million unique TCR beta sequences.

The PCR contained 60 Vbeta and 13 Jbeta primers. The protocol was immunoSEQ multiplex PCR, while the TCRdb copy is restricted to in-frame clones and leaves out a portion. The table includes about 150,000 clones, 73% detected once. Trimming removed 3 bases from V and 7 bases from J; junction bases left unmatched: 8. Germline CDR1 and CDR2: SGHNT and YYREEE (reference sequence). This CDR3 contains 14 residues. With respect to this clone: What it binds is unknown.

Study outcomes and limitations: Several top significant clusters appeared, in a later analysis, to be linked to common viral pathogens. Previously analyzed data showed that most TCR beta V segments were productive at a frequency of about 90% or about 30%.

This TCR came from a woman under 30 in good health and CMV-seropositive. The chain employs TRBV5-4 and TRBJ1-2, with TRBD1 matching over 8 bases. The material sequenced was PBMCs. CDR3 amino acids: CASSSGQGACGYTF. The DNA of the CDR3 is TGTGCCAGCAGCTCGGGTCAGGGGGCGTGTGGCTACACCTTC. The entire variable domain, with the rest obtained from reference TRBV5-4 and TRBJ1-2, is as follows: ETGVTQSPTHLIKTRGQQVTLRCSSQSGHNTVSWYQQALGQGPQFIFQYYREEENGRGNFPPRFSGLQFPNYSSELNVNALELDDSALYLCASSSGQGACGYTFGSGTRLTVV.